This record concerns one TCR beta chain sequence. No cognate antigen has been identified for it. No quality values exist for individual bases; no much larger clone is one base distant. According to the germline V gene, CDR1 reads MNHNS and CDR2 reads SASEGT. V is pared back by 8 bases and J by 2 bases, with 16 bases lying between the germline termini. The CDR3 holds 14 amino acids from the cysteine to the phenylalanine. Only the CDR3 region is kept as DNA, spanning 42 bases read in frame from base 1. The sample belongs to a study of shared clonotypes between healthy human individuals (TCRdb year 2020). A note on the overall study: The cohort comprised a couple of women and a few men aged 18 to 49 years. For each donor, CD4 naive and CD4 memory were each given three plates, CD8 naive was given two plates, and CD8 memory was given one plate. Blood TCR repertoires of roughly five healthy adults were deeply sequenced to estimate repertoire size and the extent of clonotype sharing between individuals. To increase sequencing depth and limit assay-specific biases, TCR repertoire library preparation and sequencing were carried out by different laboratories using diverse techniques. Each donor's leukapheresis produced roughly between roughly 0.9 and 9 billion PBMCs.

TCR CDR3 regions were amplified from genomic DNA by multiplex PCR using the deep immunoSEQ assay. For each cell subset, the extracted genomic DNA was distributed evenly across all wells of several immunoSEQ 96-well plates, and each plate served as one replicate. For sorted subsets, 200 to 250 ng genomic DNA, equal to 30,000 to 35,000 T cell genomes, was loaded into each replicate PCR. Purified libraries were quantified with a Qubit 3.0 fluorometer, sized on a Bioanalyzer 2100, and re-quantified with the KAPA Library Quantification kit. A separate single-read 150-cycle Illumina NextSeq 550 flow cell was used to sequence each immunoSEQ 96-well plate. In the original analysis: The immunoSEQ output contained only junctional sequences without quality scores, so filtering could not match that applied to full-length reads. Sequences were annotated with PyIR, a Python wrapper for IgBLAST v1.9, using IMGT germline references to assign V/J genes and CDR3. Reads with weak V/J assignments (E-value above 1e-6), missing CDR3, stop codons, out-of-frame junctions, or ambiguous translated residues were removed. A V3J clonotype was defined by an identical inferred V gene, J gene, and CDR3 amino acid sequence. To compute the percentage overlap between repertoires, the number of shared unique clonotypes was divided by the size of the smaller repertoire. Richness of each repertoire was evaluated using RTK rarefaction, the Chao1 estimator, and Recon v2.1 estimates of unobserved clonotypes. Generation probabilities were computed with OLGA for all TCRbeta clonotypes obtained by the gDNA method from a handful of donors. TCRdb took over this immuneACCESS table, retaining in-frame rearrangements with V and J assigned. Such tables are incomplete; in checked studies, under half of the missing clones stem from an unresolved V gene, and the remainder is unexplained. Clonal size and the V and J genes are those of that table, whereas D and trimming came from the DNA. The sample contains 2 million to 3 million clones, around 94% of them found a single time. The ten top clones hold 0.11% to 0.15% of the sample.

The paper's findings and limits, for the study overall: Sharing across four donors was observed for around 4.8% of naive CD4, over 3% of naive CD8, over 2% of memory CD4, and around 0.42% of memory CD8 clonotypes. Sampling was restricted to blood, and TCR repertoires in tissues likely differ from the TCR repertoires found in blood. Even with the large sequencing depth, rarefaction of the sorted-subset datasets indicated that sequencing was incomplete. Compared with non-shared clonotypes, clonotypes shared by all four sorted-subset donors had higher generation probabilities. Naive subsets generally had larger estimated clonotype richness than memory subsets. The genetic and exposure-history diversity represented was limited by the small number of donors. Pairwise subsampling indicated that sequencing depth was expected to affect the degree of clonotype sharing among donors.

The donors were healthy, HIV-negative adults with no recently reported acute infections or vaccinations. Only Caucasian adults living in Nashville, Tennessee, USA were represented among the donors. CD4+ T cells were enriched by magnetic negative selection, after which naive cells were positively selected on CD45RA and the negative fraction was taken as the memory subset. Blood was obtained by leukapheresis, after which PBMCs were separated by Ficoll-Histopaque density gradient centrifugation and cryopreserved in liquid nitrogen vapor phase. Purity and quantity of every magnetically sorted T cell population were checked by analytical flow cytometry. Genomic DNA was isolated from every sorted fraction and measured by UV absorbance on a Nanodrop 2000c.

The TCR originated in a man younger than 30 in good health. Sample: naive CD4+ T cells sorted from blood. According to the study, the label for this sample's cell subset or site signals: CD45RA+ positively selected. Recombination joined TRBV6-1 with TRBJ2-7, with the D call perhaps TRBD1 or TRBD2, each one matching 5 bases. The base sequence is TGTGCCAGCGCCGCGGGCAGGGTCACCTACGAGCAGTACTTC. The encoded protein is CASAAGRVTYEQYF.